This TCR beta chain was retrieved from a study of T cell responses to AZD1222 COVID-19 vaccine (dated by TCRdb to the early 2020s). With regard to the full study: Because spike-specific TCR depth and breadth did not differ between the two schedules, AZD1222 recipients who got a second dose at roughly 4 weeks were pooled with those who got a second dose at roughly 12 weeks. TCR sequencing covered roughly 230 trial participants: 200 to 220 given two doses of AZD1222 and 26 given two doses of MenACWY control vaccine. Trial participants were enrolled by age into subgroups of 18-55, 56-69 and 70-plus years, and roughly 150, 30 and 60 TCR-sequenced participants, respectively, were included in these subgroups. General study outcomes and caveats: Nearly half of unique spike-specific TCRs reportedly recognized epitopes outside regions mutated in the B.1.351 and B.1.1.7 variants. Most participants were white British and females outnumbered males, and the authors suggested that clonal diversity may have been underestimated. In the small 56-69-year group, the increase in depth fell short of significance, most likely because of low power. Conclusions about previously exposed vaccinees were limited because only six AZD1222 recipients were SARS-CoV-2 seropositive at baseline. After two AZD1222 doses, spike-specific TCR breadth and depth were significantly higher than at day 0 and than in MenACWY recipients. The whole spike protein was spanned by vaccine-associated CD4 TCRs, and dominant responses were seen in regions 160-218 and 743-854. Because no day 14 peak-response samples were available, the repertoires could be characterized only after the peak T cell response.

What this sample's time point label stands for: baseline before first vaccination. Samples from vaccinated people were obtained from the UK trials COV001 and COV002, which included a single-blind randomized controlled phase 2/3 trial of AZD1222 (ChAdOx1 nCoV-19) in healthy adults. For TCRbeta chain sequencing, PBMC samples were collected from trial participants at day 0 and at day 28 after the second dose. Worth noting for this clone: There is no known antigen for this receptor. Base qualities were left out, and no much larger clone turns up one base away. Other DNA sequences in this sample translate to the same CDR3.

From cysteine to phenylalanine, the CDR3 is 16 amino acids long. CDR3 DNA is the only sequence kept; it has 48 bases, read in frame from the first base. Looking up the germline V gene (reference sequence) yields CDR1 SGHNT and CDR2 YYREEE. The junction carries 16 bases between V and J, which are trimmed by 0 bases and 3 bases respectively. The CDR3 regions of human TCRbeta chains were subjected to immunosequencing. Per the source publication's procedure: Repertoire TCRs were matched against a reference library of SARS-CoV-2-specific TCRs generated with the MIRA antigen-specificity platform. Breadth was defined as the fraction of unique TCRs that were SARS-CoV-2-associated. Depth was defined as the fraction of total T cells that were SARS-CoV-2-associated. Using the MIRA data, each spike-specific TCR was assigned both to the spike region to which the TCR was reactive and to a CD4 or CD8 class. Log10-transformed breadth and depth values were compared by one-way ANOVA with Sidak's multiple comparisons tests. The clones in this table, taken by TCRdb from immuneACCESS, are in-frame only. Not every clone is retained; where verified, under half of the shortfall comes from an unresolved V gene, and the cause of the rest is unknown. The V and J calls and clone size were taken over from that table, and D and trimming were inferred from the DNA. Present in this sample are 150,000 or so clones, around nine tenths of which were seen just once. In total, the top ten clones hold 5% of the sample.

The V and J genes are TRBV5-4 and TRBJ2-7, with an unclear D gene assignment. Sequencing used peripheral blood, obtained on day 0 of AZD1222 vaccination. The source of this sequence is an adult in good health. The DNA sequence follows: TGTGCCAGCAGCTTGGATCTGTCCAGAGTGGGCTACGAGCAGTACTTC. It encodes CASSLDLSRVGYEQYF.